This T cell receptor (beta chain) emerged from a study of cytomegalovirus exposure and HLA in healthy donors. Study summary: Within the Caucasian-associated ancestry cluster were 81% of the roughly 360 genotyped donors. Whole-study findings and limits: An apparent linkage of common viral pathogens to several of the most significant clusters emerged in a later analysis. Associated with HLA alleles at 0.05 false discovery rate in a later analysis were 15,000 to 20,000 TCR beta sequences.

The ends lost 3 bases at V and 2 bases at J; junction bases unmatched: 3. The CDR3 spans 15 residues. CDR1 is KGHSH and CDR2 is LQKENI in the germline V gene. About this clone itself: Its target is unknown.

The primer mix had 60 Vbeta and 13 Jbeta primers. Repertoires were generated with immunoSEQ multiplex PCR, while TCRdb's copy carries only in-frame clones and drops some. This table has over 100,000 clones, around 84% appearing once. This sequence originates from a woman aged 18-29 years in good health and CMV-seropositive. This rearrangement joins TRBV18 to TRBJ2-3, with TRBD2 identical over 9 bases. The material sequenced was PBMCs. DNA for the CDR3: TGTGCCAGCTCACCGCTAGCGGGGAACACAGATACGCAGTATTTT. Its protein product is CASSPLAGNTDTQYF.